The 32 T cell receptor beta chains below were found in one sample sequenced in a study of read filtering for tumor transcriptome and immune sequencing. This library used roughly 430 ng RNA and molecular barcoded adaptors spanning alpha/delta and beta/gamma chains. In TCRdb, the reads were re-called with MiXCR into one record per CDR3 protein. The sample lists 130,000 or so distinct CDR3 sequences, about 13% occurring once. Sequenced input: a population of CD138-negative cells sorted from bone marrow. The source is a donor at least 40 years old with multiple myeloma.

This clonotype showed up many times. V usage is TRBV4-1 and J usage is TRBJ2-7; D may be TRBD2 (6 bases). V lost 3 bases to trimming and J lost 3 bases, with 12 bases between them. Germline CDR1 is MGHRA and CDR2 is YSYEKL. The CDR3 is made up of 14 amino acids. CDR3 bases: TGCGCCAGCAGCCAGAGGGGACTCGGCTACGAGCAGTACTTC. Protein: CASSQRGLGYEQYF.

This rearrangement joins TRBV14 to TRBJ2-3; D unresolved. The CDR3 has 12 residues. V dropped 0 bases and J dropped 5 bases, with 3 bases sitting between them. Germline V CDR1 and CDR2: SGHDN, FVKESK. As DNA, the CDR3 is TGTGCCAGCAGCCAAGATCTAGATACGCAGTATTTT. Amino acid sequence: CASSQDLDTQYF.

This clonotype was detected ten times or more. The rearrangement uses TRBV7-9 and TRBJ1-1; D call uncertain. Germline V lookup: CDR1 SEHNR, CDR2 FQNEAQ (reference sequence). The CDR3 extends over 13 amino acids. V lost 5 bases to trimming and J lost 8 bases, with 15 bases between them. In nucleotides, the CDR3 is TGTGCCAGCAGCGCACCGGACGGCTCCGAAGCTTTCTTT. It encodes CASSAPDGSEAFF.

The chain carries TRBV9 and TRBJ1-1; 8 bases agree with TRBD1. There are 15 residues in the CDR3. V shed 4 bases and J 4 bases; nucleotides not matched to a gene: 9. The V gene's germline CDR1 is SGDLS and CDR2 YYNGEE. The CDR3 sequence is CASSTLGQGGTEAFF. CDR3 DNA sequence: TGTGCCAGCAGCACTCTAGGACAGGGTGGCACTGAAGCTTTCTTT.

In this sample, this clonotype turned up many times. The CDR3 loop is CSARVPGQETQYF. DNA of the CDR3: TGCAGTGCTAGAGTTCCGGGACAAGAGACCCAGTACTTC. This rearrangement joins TRBV20-1 to TRBJ2-5; perhaps TRBD2 as D (5 bases). The CDR3 has 13 residues. Trimming removed 1 base at V and 2 bases at J, with 8 bases between. The germline V gene encodes CDR1 DFQATT and CDR2 SNEGSKA (reference sequence).

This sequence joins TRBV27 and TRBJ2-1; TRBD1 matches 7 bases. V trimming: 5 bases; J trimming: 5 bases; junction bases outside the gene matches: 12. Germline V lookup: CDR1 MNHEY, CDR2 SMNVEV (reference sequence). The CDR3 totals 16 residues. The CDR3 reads CASSTLRGQRNNEQFF. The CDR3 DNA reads TGTGCCAGCAGTACCTTAAGGGGACAGCGAAACAATGAGCAGTTCTTC.

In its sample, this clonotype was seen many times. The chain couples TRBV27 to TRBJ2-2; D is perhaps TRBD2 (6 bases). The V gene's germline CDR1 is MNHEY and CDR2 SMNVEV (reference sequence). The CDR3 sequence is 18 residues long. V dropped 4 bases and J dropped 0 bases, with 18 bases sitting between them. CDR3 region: CASSSLRRGIANTGELFF. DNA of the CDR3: TGTGCCAGCAGTTCCCTCCGGAGGGGCATTGCGAACACCGGGGAGCTGTTTTTT.

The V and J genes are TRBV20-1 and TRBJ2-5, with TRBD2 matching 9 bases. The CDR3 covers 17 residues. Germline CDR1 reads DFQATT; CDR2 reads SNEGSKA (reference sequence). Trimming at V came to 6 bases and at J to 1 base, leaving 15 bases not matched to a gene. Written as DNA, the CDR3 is TGCAGTGCCCCGAAGCTAGCGGGGATAGAGGGCCAAGAGACCCAGTACTTC. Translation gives CSAPKLAGIEGQETQYF.

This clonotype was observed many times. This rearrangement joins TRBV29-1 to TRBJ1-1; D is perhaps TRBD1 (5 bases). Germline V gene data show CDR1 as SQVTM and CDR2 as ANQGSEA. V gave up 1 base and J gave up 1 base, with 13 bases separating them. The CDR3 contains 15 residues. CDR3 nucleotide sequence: TGCAGCGTTGAAGGAACGGGACTTTCGAACACTGAAGCTTTCTTT. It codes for CSVEGTGLSNTEAFF.

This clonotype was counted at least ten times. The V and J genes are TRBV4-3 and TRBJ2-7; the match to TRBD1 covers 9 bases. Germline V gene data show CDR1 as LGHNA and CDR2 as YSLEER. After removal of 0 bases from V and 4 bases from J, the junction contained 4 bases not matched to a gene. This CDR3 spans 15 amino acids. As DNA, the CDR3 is TGCGCCAGCAGCCAAGACGCCGGACAGGGGTACGAGCAGTACTTC. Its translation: CASSQDAGQGYEQYF.

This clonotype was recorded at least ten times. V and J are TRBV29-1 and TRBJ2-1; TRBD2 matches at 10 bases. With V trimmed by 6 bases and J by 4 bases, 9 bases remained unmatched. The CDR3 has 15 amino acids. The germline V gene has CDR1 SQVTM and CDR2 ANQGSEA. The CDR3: CSVGTGTSEYNEQFF. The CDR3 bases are TGCAGCGTAGGAACCGGGACTAGCGAATACAATGAGCAGTTCTTC.

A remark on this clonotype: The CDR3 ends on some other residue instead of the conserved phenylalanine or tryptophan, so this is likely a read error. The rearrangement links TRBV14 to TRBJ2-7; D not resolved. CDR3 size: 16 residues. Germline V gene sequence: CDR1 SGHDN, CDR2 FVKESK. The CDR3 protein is CAISQDLADRSYEQYS. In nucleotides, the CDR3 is TGTGCCATCAGCCAAGACTTGGCGGACCGCTCCTACGAGCAGTACTCC.

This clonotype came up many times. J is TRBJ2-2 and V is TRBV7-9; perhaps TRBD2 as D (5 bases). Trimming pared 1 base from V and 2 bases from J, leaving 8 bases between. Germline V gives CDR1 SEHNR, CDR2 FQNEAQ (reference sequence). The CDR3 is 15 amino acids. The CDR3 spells CASSLGTPNTGELFF. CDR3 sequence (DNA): TGTGCCAGCAGCTTAGGGACTCCTAACACCGGGGAGCTGTTTTTT.

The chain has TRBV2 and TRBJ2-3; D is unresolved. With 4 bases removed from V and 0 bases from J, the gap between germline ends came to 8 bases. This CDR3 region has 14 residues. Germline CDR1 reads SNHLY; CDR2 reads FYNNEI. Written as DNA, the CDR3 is TGTGCCAGCAGTGCACGCCCGAGCACAGATACGCAGTATTTT. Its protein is CASSARPSTDTQYF. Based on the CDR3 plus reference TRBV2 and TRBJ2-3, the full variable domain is EPEVTQTPSHQVTQMGQEVILRCVPISNHLYFYWYRQILGQKVEFLVSFYNNEISEKSEIFDDQFSVERPDGSNFTLKIRSTKLEDSAMYFCASSARPSTDTQYFGPGTRLTVL.

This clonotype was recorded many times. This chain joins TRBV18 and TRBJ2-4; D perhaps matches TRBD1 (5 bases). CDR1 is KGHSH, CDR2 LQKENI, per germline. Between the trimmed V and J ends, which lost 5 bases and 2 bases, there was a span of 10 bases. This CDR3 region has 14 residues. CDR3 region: CASSETESKNIQYF. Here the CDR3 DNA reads TGTGCCAGCTCAGAGACAGAGTCCAAAAACATTCAGTACTTC.

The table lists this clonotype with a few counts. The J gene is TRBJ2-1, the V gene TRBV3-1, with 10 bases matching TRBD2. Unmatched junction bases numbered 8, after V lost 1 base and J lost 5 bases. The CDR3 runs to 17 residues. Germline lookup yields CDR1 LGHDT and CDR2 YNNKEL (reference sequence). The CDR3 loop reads CASSQVFTSGNNNEQFF. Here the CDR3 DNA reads TGTGCCAGCAGCCAAGTCTTTACTAGCGGGAATAACAATGAGCAGTTCTTC.

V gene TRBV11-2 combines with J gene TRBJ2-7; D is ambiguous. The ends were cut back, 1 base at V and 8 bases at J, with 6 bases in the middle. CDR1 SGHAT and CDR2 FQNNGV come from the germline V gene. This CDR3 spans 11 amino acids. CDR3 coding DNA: TGTGCCAGCAGCTTAGGGGCGAAGCAGTACTTC. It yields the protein CASSLGAKQYF.

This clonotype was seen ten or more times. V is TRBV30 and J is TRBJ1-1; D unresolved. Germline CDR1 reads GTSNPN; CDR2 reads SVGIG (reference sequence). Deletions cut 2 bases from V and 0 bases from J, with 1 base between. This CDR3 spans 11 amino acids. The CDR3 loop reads CAWSLNTEAFF. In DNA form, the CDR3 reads TGTGCCTGGAGTCTGAACACTGAAGCTTTCTTT.

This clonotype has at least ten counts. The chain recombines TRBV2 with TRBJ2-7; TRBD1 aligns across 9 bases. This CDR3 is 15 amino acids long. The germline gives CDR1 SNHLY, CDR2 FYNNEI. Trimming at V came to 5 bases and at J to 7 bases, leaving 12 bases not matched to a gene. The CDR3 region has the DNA TGTGCCAGCAGTCCCGGGACAGGGAGAGGTAGGGAGCAGTACTTC. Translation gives CASSPGTGRGREQYF.

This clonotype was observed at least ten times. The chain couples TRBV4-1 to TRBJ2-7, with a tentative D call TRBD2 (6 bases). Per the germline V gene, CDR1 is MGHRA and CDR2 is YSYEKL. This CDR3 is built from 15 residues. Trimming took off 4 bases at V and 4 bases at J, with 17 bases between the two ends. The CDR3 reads CASSLHPGEVYEQYF. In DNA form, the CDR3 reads TGCGCCAGCAGCCTTCACCCGGGGGAGGTATACGAGCAGTACTTC.

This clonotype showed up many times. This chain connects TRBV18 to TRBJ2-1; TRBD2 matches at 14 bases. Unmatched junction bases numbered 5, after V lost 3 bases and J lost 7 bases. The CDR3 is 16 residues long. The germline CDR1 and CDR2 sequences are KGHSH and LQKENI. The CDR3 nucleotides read TGTGCCAGCTCACCCAGGGGACTAGCGGGAGAAAATGAGCAGTTCTTC. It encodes CASSPRGLAGENEQFF.

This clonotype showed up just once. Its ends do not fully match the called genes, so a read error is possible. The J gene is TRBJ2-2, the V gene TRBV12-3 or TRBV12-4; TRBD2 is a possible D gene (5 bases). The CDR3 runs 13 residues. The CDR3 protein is CASYPPVDGELFF. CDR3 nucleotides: TGTGCCAGCTATCCACCGGTAGACGGGGAGCTGTTTTTC.

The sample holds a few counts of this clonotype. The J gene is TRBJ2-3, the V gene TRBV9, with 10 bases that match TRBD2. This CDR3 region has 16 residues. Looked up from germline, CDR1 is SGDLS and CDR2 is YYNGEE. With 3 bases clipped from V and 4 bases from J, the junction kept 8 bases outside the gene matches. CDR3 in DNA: TGTGCCAGCAGCGAAAGTGGGCTAGCGGGGGCAGATACGCAGTATTTT. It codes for CASSESGLAGADTQYF.

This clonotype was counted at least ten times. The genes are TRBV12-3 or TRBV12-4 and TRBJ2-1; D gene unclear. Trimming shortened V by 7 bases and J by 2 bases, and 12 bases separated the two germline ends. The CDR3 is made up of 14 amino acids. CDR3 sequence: CASNPSTTYNEQFF. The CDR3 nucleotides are TGTGCCAGCAACCCTTCGACAACCTACAATGAGCAGTTCTTC.

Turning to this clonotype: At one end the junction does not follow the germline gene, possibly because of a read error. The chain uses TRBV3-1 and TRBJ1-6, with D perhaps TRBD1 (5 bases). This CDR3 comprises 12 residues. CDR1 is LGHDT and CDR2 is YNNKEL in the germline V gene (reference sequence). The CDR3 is CASGQGVSPLHF. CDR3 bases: TGTGCCAGCGGCCAAGGGGTTTCACCCCTCCACTTT.

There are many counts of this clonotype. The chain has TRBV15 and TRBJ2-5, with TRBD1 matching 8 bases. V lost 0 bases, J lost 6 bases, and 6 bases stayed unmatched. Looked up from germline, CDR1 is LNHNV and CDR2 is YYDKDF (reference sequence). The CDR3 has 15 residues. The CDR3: CATSRDRQGAKTQYF. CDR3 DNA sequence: TGTGCCACCAGCAGAGATCGGCAGGGGGCCAAGACCCAGTACTTC.

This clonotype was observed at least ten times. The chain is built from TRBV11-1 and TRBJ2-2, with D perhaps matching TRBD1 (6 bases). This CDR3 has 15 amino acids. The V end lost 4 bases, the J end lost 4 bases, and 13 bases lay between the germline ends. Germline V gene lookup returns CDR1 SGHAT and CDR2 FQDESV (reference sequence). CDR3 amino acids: CASSSSPGVTGELFF. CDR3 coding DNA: TGTGCCAGCAGCTCCTCCCCAGGGGTCACCGGGGAGCTGTTTTTT.

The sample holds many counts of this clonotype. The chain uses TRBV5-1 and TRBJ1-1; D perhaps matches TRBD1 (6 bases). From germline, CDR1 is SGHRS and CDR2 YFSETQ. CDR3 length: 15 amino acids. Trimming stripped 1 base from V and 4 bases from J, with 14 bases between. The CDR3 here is CASSLYTGRSTEAFF. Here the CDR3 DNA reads TGCGCCAGCAGCTTGTATACAGGGAGGAGCACTGAAGCTTTCTTT.

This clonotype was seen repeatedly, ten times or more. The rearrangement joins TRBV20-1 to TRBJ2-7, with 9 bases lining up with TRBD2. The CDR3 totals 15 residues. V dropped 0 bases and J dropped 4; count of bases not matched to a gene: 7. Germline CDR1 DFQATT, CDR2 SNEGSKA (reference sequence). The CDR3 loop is CSARDDLAGAYEQYF. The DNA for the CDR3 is TGCAGTGCTAGAGATGACTTAGCGGGAGCGTACGAGCAGTACTTC.

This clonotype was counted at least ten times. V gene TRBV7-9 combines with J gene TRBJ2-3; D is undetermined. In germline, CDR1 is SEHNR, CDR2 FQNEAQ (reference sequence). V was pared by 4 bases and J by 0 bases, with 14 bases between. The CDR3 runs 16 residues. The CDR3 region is CASSSEAGQSTDTQYF. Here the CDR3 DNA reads TGTGCCAGCAGCTCCGAGGCTGGGCAGAGCACAGATACGCAGTATTTT.

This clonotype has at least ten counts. The CDR3 is CASSWNPYQGGFF. The DNA for the CDR3 is TGTGCCAGCAGTTGGAACCCCTACCAAGGGGGGTTCTTC. This chain joins TRBV6-2 or TRBV6-3 and TRBJ2-1, with D perhaps matching TRBD1 (6 bases). The V end was cut by 4 bases, the J end by 15 bases, with 19 bases between. Per germline, CDR1 MNHEY and CDR2 SVGEGT. The CDR3 has 13 residues.

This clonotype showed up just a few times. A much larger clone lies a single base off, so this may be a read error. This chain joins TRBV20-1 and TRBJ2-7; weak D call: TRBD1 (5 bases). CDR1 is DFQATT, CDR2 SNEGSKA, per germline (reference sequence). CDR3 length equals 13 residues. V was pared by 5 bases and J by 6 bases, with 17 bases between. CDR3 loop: CSAVSPGISEQYF. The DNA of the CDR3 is TGCAGTGCTGTATCCCCAGGGATAAGCGAGCAGTACTTC.